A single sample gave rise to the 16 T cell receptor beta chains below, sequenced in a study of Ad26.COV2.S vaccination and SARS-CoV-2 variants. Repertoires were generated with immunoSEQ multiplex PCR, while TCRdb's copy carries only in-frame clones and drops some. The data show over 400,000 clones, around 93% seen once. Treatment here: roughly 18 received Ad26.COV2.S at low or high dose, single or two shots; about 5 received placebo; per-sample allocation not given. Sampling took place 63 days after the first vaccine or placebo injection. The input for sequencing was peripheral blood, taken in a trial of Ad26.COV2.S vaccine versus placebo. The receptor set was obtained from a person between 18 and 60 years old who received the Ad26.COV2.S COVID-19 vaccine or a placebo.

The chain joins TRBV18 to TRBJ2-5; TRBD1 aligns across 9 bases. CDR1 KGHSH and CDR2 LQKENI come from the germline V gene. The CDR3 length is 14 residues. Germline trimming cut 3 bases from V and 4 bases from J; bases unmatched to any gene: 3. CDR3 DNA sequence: TGTGCCAGCTCACCCACAGGGGGCCGAGAGACCCAGTACTTC. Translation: CASSPTGGRETQYF.

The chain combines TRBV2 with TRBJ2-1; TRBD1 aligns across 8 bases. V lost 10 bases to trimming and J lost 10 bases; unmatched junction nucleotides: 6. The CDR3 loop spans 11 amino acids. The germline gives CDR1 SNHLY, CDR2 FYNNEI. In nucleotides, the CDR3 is TGTGCCACCCGGACAGGGTGGGAGCAGTTCTTC. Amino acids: CATRTGWEQFF.

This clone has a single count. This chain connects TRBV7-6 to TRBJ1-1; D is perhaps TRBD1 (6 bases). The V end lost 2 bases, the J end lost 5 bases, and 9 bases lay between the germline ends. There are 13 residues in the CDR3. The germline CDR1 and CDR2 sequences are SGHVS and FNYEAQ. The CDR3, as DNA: TGTGCCAGCAGCTTACCAGGGGATACTGAAGCTTTCTTT. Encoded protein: CASSLPGDTEAFF.

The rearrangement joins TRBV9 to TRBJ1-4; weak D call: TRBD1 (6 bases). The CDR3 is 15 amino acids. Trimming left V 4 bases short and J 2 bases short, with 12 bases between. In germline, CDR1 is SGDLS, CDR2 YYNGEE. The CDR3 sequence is CASSPGGQTNEKLFF. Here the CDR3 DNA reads TGTGCCAGCAGCCCCGGGGGGCAGACTAATGAAAAACTGTTTTTT. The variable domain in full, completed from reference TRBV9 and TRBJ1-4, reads DSGVTQTPKHLITATGQRVTLRCSPRSGDLSVYWYQQSLDQGLQFLIQYYNGEERAKGNILERFSAQQFPDLHSELNLSSLELGDSALYFCASSPGGQTNEKLFFGSGTQLSVL.

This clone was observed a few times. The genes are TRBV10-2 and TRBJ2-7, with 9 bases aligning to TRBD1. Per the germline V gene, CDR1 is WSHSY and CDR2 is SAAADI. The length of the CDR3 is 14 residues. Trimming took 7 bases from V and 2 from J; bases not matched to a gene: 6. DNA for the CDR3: TGCGCCAGCACTTGGACAGGGGAGGCCTACGAGCAGTACTTC. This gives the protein CASTWTGEAYEQYF.

The CDR3 DNA reads TGTGCCACCAGCACCCGGGACAGGGGTTTCCGGGAGACCCAGTACTTC. Its protein is CATSTRDRGFRETQYF. The chain links TRBV15 to TRBJ2-5, with TRBD1 matching over 10 bases. The CDR3 sequence is 16 residues long. Germline V CDR1 and CDR2: LNHNV, YYDKDF (reference sequence). V was clipped by 4 bases and J by 5 bases; unmatched bases: 10.

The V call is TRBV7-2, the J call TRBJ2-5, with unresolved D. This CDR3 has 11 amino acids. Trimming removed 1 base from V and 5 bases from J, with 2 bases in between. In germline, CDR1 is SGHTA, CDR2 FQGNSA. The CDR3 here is CASSLVETQYF. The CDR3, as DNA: TGTGCCAGCAGCTTAGTGGAGACCCAGTACTTC.

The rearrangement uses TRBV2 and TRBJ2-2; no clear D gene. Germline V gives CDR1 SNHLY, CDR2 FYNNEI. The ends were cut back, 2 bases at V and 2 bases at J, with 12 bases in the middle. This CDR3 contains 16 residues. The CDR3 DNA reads TGTGCCAGCAGTGAATCACTCTTAACTAACACCGGGGAGCTGTTTTTT. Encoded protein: CASSESLLTNTGELFF.

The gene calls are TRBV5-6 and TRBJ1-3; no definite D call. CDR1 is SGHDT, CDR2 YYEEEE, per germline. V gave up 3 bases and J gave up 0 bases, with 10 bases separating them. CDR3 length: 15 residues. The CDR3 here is CASSSRLRSGNTIYF. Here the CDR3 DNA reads TGTGCCAGCAGCTCTCGACTCCGCTCTGGAAACACCATATATTTT.

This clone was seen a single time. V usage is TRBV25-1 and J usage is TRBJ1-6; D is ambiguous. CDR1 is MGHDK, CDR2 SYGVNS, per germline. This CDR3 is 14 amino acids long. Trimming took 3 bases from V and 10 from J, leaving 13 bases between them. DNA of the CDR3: TGTGCCAGCAGTGATCCCGGGCTGGGGTCACCCCTCCACTTT. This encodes CASSDPGLGSPLHF.

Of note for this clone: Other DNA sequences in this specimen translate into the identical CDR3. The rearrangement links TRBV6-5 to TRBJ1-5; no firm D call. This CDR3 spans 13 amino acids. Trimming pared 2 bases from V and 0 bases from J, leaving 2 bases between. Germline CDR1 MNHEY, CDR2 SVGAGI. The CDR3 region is CASSYSSNQPQHF. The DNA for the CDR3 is TGTGCCAGCAGTTACAGTAGCAATCAGCCCCAGCATTTT.

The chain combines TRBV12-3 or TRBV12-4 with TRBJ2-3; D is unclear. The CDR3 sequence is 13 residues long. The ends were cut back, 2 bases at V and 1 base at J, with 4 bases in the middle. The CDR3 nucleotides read TGTGCCAGCAGTTTAAGGGGCACAGATACGCAGTATTTT. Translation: CASSLRGTDTQYF.

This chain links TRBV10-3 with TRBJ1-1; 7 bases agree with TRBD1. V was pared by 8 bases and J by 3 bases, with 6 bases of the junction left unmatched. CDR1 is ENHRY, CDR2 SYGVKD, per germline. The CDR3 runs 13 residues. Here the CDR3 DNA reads TGTGCCATCGGGGGACAGACTTACACTGAAGCTTTCTTT. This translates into CAIGGQTYTEAFF.

The CDR3: CASSQNTGMNTEAFF. In DNA, the CDR3 is TGCGCCAGCAGCCAAAACACAGGGATGAACACTGAAGCTTTCTTT. The gene calls are TRBV4-1 and TRBJ1-1; tentative D call: TRBD1 (6 bases). CDR1 is MGHRA and CDR2 is YSYEKL in the germline V gene. V lost 2 bases, J lost 0 bases, and 10 bases lay in between. The CDR3 is 15 residues long.

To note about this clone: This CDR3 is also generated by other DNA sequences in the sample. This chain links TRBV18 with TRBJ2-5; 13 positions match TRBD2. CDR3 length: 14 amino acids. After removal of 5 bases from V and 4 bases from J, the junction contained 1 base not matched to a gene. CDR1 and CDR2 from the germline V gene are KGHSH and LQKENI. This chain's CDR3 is CASSRLAGGETQYF. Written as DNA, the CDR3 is TGTGCCAGCTCAAGACTAGCGGGGGGAGAGACCCAGTACTTC.

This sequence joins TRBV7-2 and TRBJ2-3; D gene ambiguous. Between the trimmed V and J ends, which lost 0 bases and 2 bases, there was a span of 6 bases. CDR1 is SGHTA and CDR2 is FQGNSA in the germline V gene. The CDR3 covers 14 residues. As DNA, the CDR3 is TGTGCCAGCAGCTTAGCACCCTACACAGATACGCAGTATTTT. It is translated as CASSLAPYTDTQYF.